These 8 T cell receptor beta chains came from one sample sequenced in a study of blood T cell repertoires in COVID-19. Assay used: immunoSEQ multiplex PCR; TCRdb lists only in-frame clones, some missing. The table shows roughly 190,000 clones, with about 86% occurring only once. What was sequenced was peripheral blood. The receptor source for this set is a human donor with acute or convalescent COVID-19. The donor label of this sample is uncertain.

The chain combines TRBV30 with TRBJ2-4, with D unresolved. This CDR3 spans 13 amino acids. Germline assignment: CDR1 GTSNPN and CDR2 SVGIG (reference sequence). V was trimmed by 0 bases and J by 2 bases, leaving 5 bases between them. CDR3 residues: CAWSVLSKNIQYF. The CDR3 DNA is TGTGCCTGGAGTGTACTTTCCAAAAACATTCAGTACTTC.

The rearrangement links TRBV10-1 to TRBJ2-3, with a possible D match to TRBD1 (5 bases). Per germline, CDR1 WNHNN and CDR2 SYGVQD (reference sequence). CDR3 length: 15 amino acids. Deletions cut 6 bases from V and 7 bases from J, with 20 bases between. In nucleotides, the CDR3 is TGCGCCAGCAGCCAGACAGAGTATCTACAGAATACGCAGTATTTT. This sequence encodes CASSQTEYLQNTQYF.

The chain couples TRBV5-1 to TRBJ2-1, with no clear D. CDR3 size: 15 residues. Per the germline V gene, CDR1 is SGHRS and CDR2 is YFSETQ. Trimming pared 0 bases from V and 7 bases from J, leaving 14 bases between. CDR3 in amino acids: CASSLDVTSNNEQFF. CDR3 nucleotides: TGCGCCAGCAGCTTGGATGTGACTTCTAATAATGAGCAGTTCTTC. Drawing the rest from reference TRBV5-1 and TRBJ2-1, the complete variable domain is KAGVTQTPRYLIKTRGQQVTLSCSPISGHRSVSWYQQTPGQGLQFLFEYFSETQRNKGNFPGRFSGRQFSNSRSEMNVSTLELGDSALYLCASSLDVTSNNEQFFGPGTRLTVL.

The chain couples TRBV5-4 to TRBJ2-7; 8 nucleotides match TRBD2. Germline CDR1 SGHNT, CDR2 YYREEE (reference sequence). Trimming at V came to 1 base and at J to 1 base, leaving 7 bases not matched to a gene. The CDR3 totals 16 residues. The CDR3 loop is CASSLSGTRGSYEQYF. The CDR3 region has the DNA TGTGCCAGCAGCTTGTCCGGGACTAGGGGGTCCTACGAGCAGTACTTC.

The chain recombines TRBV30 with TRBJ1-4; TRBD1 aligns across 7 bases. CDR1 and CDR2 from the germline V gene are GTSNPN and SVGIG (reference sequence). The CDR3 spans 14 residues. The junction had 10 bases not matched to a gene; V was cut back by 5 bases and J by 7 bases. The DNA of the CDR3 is TGTGCCTGGGGAGAGGGGGCTGGAGGTGAAAAACTGTTTTTT. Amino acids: CAWGEGAGGEKLFF.

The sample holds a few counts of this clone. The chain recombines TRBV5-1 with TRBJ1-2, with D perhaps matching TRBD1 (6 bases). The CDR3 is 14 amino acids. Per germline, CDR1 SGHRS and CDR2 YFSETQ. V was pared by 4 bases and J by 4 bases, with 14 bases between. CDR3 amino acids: CASSQTGGVYGYTF. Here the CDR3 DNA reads TGCGCCAGCAGCCAGACAGGTGGAGTCTATGGCTACACCTTC.

The CDR3 coding sequence is TGTGCCAGCAGCCCGACAGGGACCGTCCGTAGTTCACCCCTCCACTTT. This sequence encodes CASSPTGTVRSSPLHF. The rearrangement uses TRBV27 and TRBJ1-6, with 7 bases lining up with TRBD1. J gave up 9 bases and V 6 bases, and 14 bases lay outside the gene matches. Looked up from germline, CDR1 is MNHEY and CDR2 is SMNVEV (reference sequence). CDR3 length: 16 residues.

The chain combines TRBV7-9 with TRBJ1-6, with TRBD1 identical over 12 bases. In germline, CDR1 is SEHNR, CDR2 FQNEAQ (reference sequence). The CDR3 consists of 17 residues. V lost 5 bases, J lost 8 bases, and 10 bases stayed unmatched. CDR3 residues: CASSTPPGQGADSPLHF. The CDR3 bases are TGTGCCAGCAGCACTCCACCGGGACAGGGGGCCGATTCACCCCTCCACTTT.